This record covers a single T cell receptor (beta chain). This receptor's antigen is unknown. No clone much larger than this one lies a single base away; base qualities are absent. The Qiagen DNeasy kit was used to extract genomic DNA from unsorted PBMCs and from the negatively selected CD4+ and CD8+ fractions. TCR beta CDR3 regions were amplified by immunoSEQ multiplex PCR using primers annealing to V and J segments. A synthetic immune receptor repertoire was used to minimize amplification bias, and any residual bias was removed computationally once sequencing was done. As for the authors' bioinformatics: Repertoire diversity was quantified as the Shannon entropy index using custom Python scripts. Unsorted, CD4+ and CD8+ repertoires were analyzed separately, except in combined analyses where CD4+ and CD8+ sequences were merged in silico. A clone counted as expanded when the clone's frequency after treatment rose at least 2-fold relative to C1D1, and clones undetected at baseline were given a pseudocount of 0.5. Singleton clones were defined as clones with 0 or 1 copy at C1D1, and non-singleton clones were defined as clones with 2 or more copies. Clones expanded in unsorted samples were annotated as CD4+, CD8+ or unknown by matching protein sequences in sorted samples from the same patient. Diversity changes from C1D1 to C4D1 were tested in paired samples using Wilcoxon tests. In TCRdb, the immuneACCESS table is reduced to in-frame sequences with V and J assigned. These tables do not hold every clone; where another copy was compared, an unresolved V gene accounts for under half, and the others remain unexplained. That table is the source of V, J and clone size, and D and trimming were worked out from the DNA. For this sample there are fewer than 50,000 clones; around 83% appear just once. The ten largest clones take up about 6% of the sample.

This sample is part of a study of PD-1 blockade in classical Hodgkin lymphoma (dated by TCRdb to the early 2020s). About the full investigation: Nivolumab dosing was 3 mg/kg intravenously every 2 weeks, continuing until either disease progression or unacceptable toxicity. The study used CyTOF and TCR beta sequencing to define a peripheral blood immune signature of response to PD-1 blockade in classical Hodgkin lymphoma. The full study reports these points: Trial patients achieving complete response had baseline diversity similar to newly diagnosed patients, whereas partial responders and progressors had significantly lower diversity. Newly diagnosed patients were reported to have lower baseline TCR diversity than healthy donors, and relapsed/refractory patients were reported to have lower baseline TCR diversity still. By C4D1, a significant rise was seen in CD4+ TCR diversity but not in CD8+ TCR diversity (p=0.0027 vs p=0.16), and the rise was most apparent among complete responders (p=0.02). The study was limited to a single clinical trial cohort, and causes of repertoire differences, possibly disease activity or prior therapy, remained undefined. Diversity was lower in patients who began nivolumab less than 1 year after ASCT, so these patients were left out of later analyses to avoid confounding by immune reconstitution.

The CDR3 starts with the cysteine, ends with the phenylalanine, and has 14 residues. CDR3 DNA only is kept here, 42 bases in frame from base 1. V gives up 4 bases and J gives up 7 bases, and the segment between their germline ends measures 14 bases. CDR1 SGHRS and CDR2 YFSETQ were looked up in the germline V gene. In light of the paper, this sample's time point label describes: cycle 2 day 1 (C2D1) of nivolumab. All trial patients had relapsed after autologous stem cell transplantation, with cohorts A, B and C differing in prior brentuximab vedotin exposure. The trial cohort was composed of 56 patients with relapsed/refractory classical Hodgkin lymphoma, for whom complete response, partial response or progressive disease was recorded as best overall response. In the multi-cohort phase II CheckMate 205 trial, trial patients received single-agent nivolumab. Best overall response was determined by an independent review committee according to the 2007 International Working Group response criteria. Trial PBMCs were obtained immediately prior to nivolumab initiation (C1D1) and on therapy at cycle 2 day 1 and cycle 4 day 1. Peripheral blood was collected in 8 mL Vacutainer Cell Preparation Tubes, from which PBMCs were isolated by centrifugation and then cryopreserved.

The chain couples TRBV5-1 to TRBJ2-2; matching of 5 bases hints at TRBD2 as the D gene. The sequence was obtained from a human donor with classical Hodgkin lymphoma. This sample comprised peripheral blood mononuclear cells (PBMCs), obtained before the second cycle of nivolumab. CDR3 loop: CASSTQTTGGELFF. The sequenced DNA is TGCGCCAGCAGCACCCAGACTACGGGCGGGGAGCTGTTTTTT.